This T cell receptor (beta chain) originates from a study of blood T cell repertoires in COVID-19. Turning to the study itself: Donors in the United States, Italy and Spain gave samples during acute or convalescent COVID-19. T cells, B-cell-depleted T cells, or PBMCs provided the cDNA or gDNA that served as material.

This clone was seen just once. As originally analysed: Nucleated cell number was recorded as an estimate derived from reference gene primer amplification. The table came from immunoSEQ multiplex PCR; TCRdb's copy has only in-frame clones and leaves some out. The D gene and trimming were derived from the DNA, and the V and J assignments and clone size from that table. The sample includes about 190,000 clones, around 86% of them seen just once. Trimming cost V 4 bases and J 4 bases; bases outside gene matches: 7. Germline lookup yields CDR1 SGHKS and CDR2 YYEKEE (reference sequence). This CDR3 has 15 amino acids.

The TCR sequence derives from a man aged 40-49 years with active or convalescent COVID-19. The sequenced material came from peripheral blood. This chain uses TRBV5-5 with TRBJ2-1; the match to TRBD2 covers 8 bases. The CDR3: CASSIGTSGYNEQFF. DNA for the CDR3: TGTGCCAGCAGCATAGGGACTAGTGGGTACAATGAGCAGTTCTTC.